The table lists the clone carrying this TCR beta chain with a few counts. Its specificity is unknown. TCRdb ran MiXCR on the reads and lists one entry per CDR3 protein. The sample records roughly 920,000 distinct CDR3 sequences, around a third being singletons. Trimming left V 0 bases short and J 4 bases short, with 10 bases between. This CDR3 contains 14 residues. From germline, CDR1 is LGHNA and CDR2 YNFKEQ. The data were taken from a study of T cell repertoires in cytomegalovirus infection. The J gene is TRBJ2-7, the V gene TRBV4-2; perhaps TRBD2 as D (6 bases). Sequencing used cultured CD8+ T cells from PBMCs, obtained from culture after CMV antigen stimulation. The receptor was isolated from a human donor in good health (CMV status not recorded). Some clones in this sample may be carry-over from other donors' samples. CDR3 coding DNA: TGTGCCAGCAGCCAAGATGGAGGGGTGTACGAGCAGTACTTC. Amino acid sequence: CASSQDGGVYEQYF.